These 30 T cell receptor beta chains were sequenced from one sample in a study of tumor-infiltrating lymphocytes in localized non-small cell lung cancer. Sequencing was performed with immunoSEQ multiplex PCR; in TCRdb, only in-frame clones are kept and a portion is missing. The data contain about 9,800 clones, roughly three quarters of them singletons. The sequencing input was lung tumor tissue. These receptors were obtained from a human donor with non-small cell lung cancer.

The V gene is TRBV7-7, the J gene TRBJ1-1; TRBD1 aligns across 7 bases. Trimming cost V 5 bases and J 2 bases; bases outside gene matches: 5. The CDR3 has 14 amino acids. Germline V gene sequence: CDR1 SSHAT, CDR2 FNYEAQ (reference sequence). The CDR3 DNA reads TGTGCCAGCAGCCCCGGGACAGCCAACACTGAAGCTTTCTTT. This translates into CASSPGTANTEAFF.

This clone showed up just once. CDR3 sequence: CASSPRPRDTQYF. CDR3 nucleotide sequence: TGTGCCAGCAGCCCGCGACCGAGGGATACGCAGTATTTT. V and J are TRBV7-9 and TRBJ2-3; D is uncertain. CDR1 and CDR2 (germline): SEHNR, FQNEAQ (reference sequence). Trimming shortened V by 5 bases and J by 6 bases, and 12 bases separated the two germline ends. CDR3 length: 13 residues.

The chain recombines TRBV5-1 with TRBJ1-2, with TRBD1 identical over 7 bases. The CDR3 consists of 14 residues. V lost 4 bases and J lost 8; bases outside the gene matches: 11. Germline CDR1 and CDR2: SGHRS and YFSETQ. This CDR3 reads CASSGTEGGYGYTF. The CDR3 DNA is TGCGCCAGCAGCGGGACAGAGGGAGGCTACGGCTACACCTTC.

This sequence joins TRBV28 and TRBJ1-1; D unclear. CDR1 and CDR2 from the germline V gene are MDHEN and SYDVKM. This CDR3 is built from 12 residues. V lost 5 bases to trimming and J lost 8 bases, with 12 bases between them. The CDR3, as DNA: TGTGCCAGCAGTCTCCGACCGAGCGAAGCTTTCTTT. Translated: CASSLRPSEAFF.

CDR3 sequence reads: CASSVGQGMILEQFF. CDR3 DNA: TGTGCCAGCAGCGTAGGACAGGGTATGATCCTTGAGCAGTTCTTC. The V call is TRBV9, the J call TRBJ2-1; TRBD1 aligns across 7 bases. The CDR3 is 15 residues long. After removal of 0 bases from V and 9 bases from J, the junction contained 9 bases not matched to a gene. Germline-derived CDR1 and CDR2 are SGDLS and YYNGEE.

The gene calls are TRBV7-8 and TRBJ1-1; D might be TRBD1 (5 bases). Looked up from germline, CDR1 is SGHVS and CDR2 is FQNEAQ. CDR3 size: 12 residues. The V end was cut by 5 bases, the J end by 10 bases, with 14 bases between. CDR3 sequence: CASSPVPGGAFF. DNA for the CDR3: TGTGCCAGCAGCCCGGTCCCCGGGGGAGCTTTCTTT. The full variable domain, rest sourced from reference TRBV7-8 and TRBJ1-1, is GAGVSQSPRYKVAKRGQDVALRCDPISGHVSLFWYQQALGQGPEFLTYFQNEAQLDKSGLPSDRFFAERPEGSVSTLKIQRTQQEDSAVYLCASSPVPGGAFFGQGTRLTVV.

Points on this clone: The sample has other DNA sequences that encode this CDR3 too. The chain has TRBV11-2 and TRBJ2-1; 8 nucleotides align to TRBD2. This CDR3 spans 16 amino acids. V lost 2 bases, J lost 4 bases, and 7 bases stayed unmatched. Per the germline V gene, CDR1 is SGHAT and CDR2 is FQNNGV. The CDR3 coding sequence is TGTGCCAGCAGCTTAAGGCTAGCGGGCGTATACAATGAGCAGTTCTTC. Its protein is CASSLRLAGVYNEQFF.

V gene TRBV7-2 combines with J gene TRBJ1-1; 8 bases line up with TRBD1. CDR1 and CDR2 from the germline V gene are SGHTA and FQGNSA. CDR3 length: 15 amino acids. V trimming: 6 bases; J trimming: 0 bases; junction bases outside the gene matches: 6. CDR3 DNA: TGTGCCAGCAGACGGCAGGGGGCGATGAACACTGAAGCTTTCTTT. Translating it yields CASRRQGAMNTEAFF.

The rearrangement uses TRBV5-1 and TRBJ2-1; a weak D match, TRBD1 (6 bases). This CDR3 comprises 12 residues. Germline V CDR1 and CDR2: SGHRS, YFSETQ. Trimming shortened V by 2 bases and J by 10 bases, and 10 bases separated the two germline ends. The CDR3 is CASSFRGREQFF. DNA for the CDR3: TGCGCCAGCAGCTTCAGGGGTCGGGAGCAGTTCTTC. The whole variable domain, filled in from reference TRBV5-1 and TRBJ2-1, reads KAGVTQTPRYLIKTRGQQVTLSCSPISGHRSVSWYQQTPGQGLQFLFEYFSETQRNKGNFPGRFSGRQFSNSRSEMNVSTLELGDSALYLCASSFRGREQFFGPGTRLTVL.

This chain connects TRBV29-1 to TRBJ2-3; possibly TRBD1 or TRBD2 for D (6 bases each). The V end was cut by 4 bases, the J end by 0 bases, with 11 bases between. The CDR3 has 14 amino acids. Germline V gives CDR1 SQVTM, CDR2 ANQGSEA. CDR3 bases: TGCAGCGTTGTCGGAGGGGGGAGCACAGATACGCAGTATTTT. Its translation: CSVVGGGSTDTQYF.

This clone turned up a few times. The J gene is TRBJ1-5, the V gene TRBV5-1; no reliable D call. V shed 2 bases and J shed 3 bases, with 6 bases lying between them. CDR1 and CDR2 from the germline V gene are SGHRS and YFSETQ. This CDR3 region has 13 residues. CDR3 region: CASSLGINQPQHF. In DNA form, the CDR3 reads TGCGCCAGCAGCTTAGGGATCAATCAGCCCCAGCATTTT.

The CDR3: CASSLTGKGYTF. The CDR3 DNA is TGTGCCAGCAGCCTTACAGGGAAAGGCTACACCTTC. This chain links TRBV2 with TRBJ1-2; D perhaps matches TRBD1 (6 bases). This CDR3 is 12 amino acids long. CDR1 SNHLY and CDR2 FYNNEI come from the germline V gene. Trimming removed 6 bases from V and 8 bases from J, with 13 bases in between.

V and J are TRBV7-2 and TRBJ2-5; D remains ambiguous. Germline V gene lookup returns CDR1 SGHTA and CDR2 FQGNSA. This CDR3 is 12 amino acids long. V gave up 3 bases and J gave up 5 bases, with 7 bases separating them. CDR3 sequence (DNA): TGTGCCAGCAGCTTTGGGCGCGAGACCCAGTACTTC. Translating it yields CASSFGRETQYF.

The chain uses TRBV6-5 and TRBJ2-7; perhaps TRBD1 as D (5 bases). Trimming pared 4 bases from V and 2 bases from J, leaving 15 bases between. Per germline, CDR1 MNHEY and CDR2 SVGAGI. This CDR3 has 15 amino acids. The CDR3 reads CASSSQLGQTYEQYF. CDR3 coding DNA: TGTGCCAGCAGTTCCCAATTGGGGCAGACCTACGAGCAGTACTTC.

This sequence joins TRBV5-5 and TRBJ1-5; the D gene is possibly TRBD1 (6 bases). Per the germline V gene, CDR1 is SGHKS and CDR2 is YYEKEE (reference sequence). V dropped 3 bases and J dropped 7 bases, with 17 bases sitting between them. CDR3 size: 15 residues. CDR3 bases: TGTGCCAGCAGCTCTTTGCCAGGGGTAGGGCAGCCCCAGCATTTT. Amino acids: CASSSLPGVGQPQHF. Looking up the rest from reference TRBV5-5 and TRBJ1-5 gives the full variable domain: DAGVTQSPTHLIKTRGQQVTLRCSPISGHKSVSWYQQVLGQGPQFIFQYYEKEERGRGNFPDRFSARQFPNYSSELNVNALLLGDSALYLCASSSLPGVGQPQHFGDGTRLSIL.

The chain is built from TRBV19 and TRBJ2-7; 8 nucleotides agree with TRBD2. Germline V gene data show CDR1 as LNHDA and CDR2 as SQIVND (reference sequence). Losses at the gene ends were 7 bases for V and 2 bases for J; bases not matched to a gene: 4. The CDR3 is made up of 13 amino acids. In DNA, the CDR3 is TGTGCCAGTAAACCGGGGGGGCCCTACGAGCAGTACTTC. Translation: CASKPGGPYEQYF.

The J gene is TRBJ1-5, the V gene TRBV18, with 8 bases identical to TRBD1. Trimming took 6 bases from V and 0 from J; bases not matched to a gene: 10. The germline CDR1 and CDR2 sequences are KGHSH and LQKENI. CDR3 size: 17 residues. The CDR3: CASSVSTGASSNQPQHF. CDR3 DNA sequence: TGTGCCAGCTCGGTCTCGACAGGGGCTAGTAGCAATCAGCCCCAGCATTTT.

Within the sample, this clone is medium-sized. The genes are TRBV4-1 and TRBJ2-7, with D possibly matching TRBD2 (5 bases). Germline V gives CDR1 MGHRA, CDR2 YSYEKL. The CDR3 runs to 14 residues. The V end was cut by 4 bases, the J end by 5 bases, with 15 bases between. The CDR3 protein is CASSPRSSGNEQYF. CDR3 sequence (DNA): TGCGCCAGCAGCCCAAGATCGTCGGGAAACGAGCAGTACTTC.

The chain couples TRBV18 to TRBJ1-1; no reliable D call. The V gene lost 0 bases and the J gene lost 2 bases, with 7 bases spanning the gap. The CDR3 covers 14 residues. Germline CDR1 is KGHSH and CDR2 is LQKENI. Here the CDR3 DNA reads TGTGCCAGCTCACCACCGAAACCCAACACTGAAGCTTTCTTT. This translates into CASSPPKPNTEAFF. The full variable domain, rest sourced from reference TRBV18 and TRBJ1-1, is NAGVMQNPRHLVRRRGQEARLRCSPMKGHSHVYWYRQLPEEGLKFMVYLQKENIIDESGMPKERFSAEFPKEGPSILRIQQVVRGDSAAYFCASSPPKPNTEAFFGQGTRLTVV.

J is TRBJ1-2 and V is TRBV4-2, with a tentative D call TRBD1 (6 bases). The CDR3 covers 14 residues. The germline V and J ends were trimmed by 0 bases and 8 bases, with 13 bases remaining between them. CDR1 and CDR2 from the germline V gene are LGHNA and YNFKEQ. This chain's CDR3 is CASSQEGTGTGYTF. The DNA for the CDR3 is TGTGCCAGCAGCCAAGAGGGAACAGGGACCGGCTACACCTTC.

The V call is TRBV29-1, the J call TRBJ1-5; perhaps TRBD1 as D (6 bases). The CDR3 contains 14 residues. The V end was cut by 6 bases, the J end by 7 bases, with 19 bases between. Germline V gives CDR1 SQVTM, CDR2 ANQGSEA. The CDR3 reads CSVKSGGSGQPQHF. The CDR3 coding sequence is TGCAGCGTAAAAAGCGGGGGCTCTGGACAGCCCCAGCATTTT.

The J gene is TRBJ1-1, the V gene TRBV5-1; 8 bases line up with TRBD1. The V gene end was trimmed by 2 bases and the J gene end by 1 base; junction bases not matched to a gene: 4. This CDR3 spans 15 amino acids. In germline, CDR1 is SGHRS, CDR2 YFSETQ. As DNA, the CDR3 is TGCGCCAGCAGCTTACAGGGACAGGCGAACACTGAAGCTTTCTTT. Its protein product is CASSLQGQANTEAFF. Based on the CDR3 plus reference TRBV5-1 and TRBJ1-1, the full variable domain is KAGVTQTPRYLIKTRGQQVTLSCSPISGHRSVSWYQQTPGQGLQFLFEYFSETQRNKGNFPGRFSGRQFSNSRSEMNVSTLELGDSALYLCASSLQGQANTEAFFGQGTRLTVV.

This clone was picked up a small number of times. V is TRBV27 and J is TRBJ1-5; D ambiguous. Germline V gene sequence: CDR1 MNHEY, CDR2 SMNVEV (reference sequence). Trimming removed 2 bases from V and 7 bases from J, with 12 bases in between. The CDR3 runs 14 residues. CDR3 sequence (DNA): TGTGCCAGCAGTTTAATCGGGGAGGGCCAGCCCCAGCATTTT. This gives the protein CASSLIGEGQPQHF.

The rearrangement links TRBV5-6 to TRBJ1-5, with D perhaps TRBD1 (5 bases). This CDR3 region has 14 residues. Germline V CDR1 and CDR2: SGHDT, YYEEEE. The V end lost 1 base, the J end lost 6 bases, and 11 bases lay between the germline ends. CDR3 sequence (DNA): TGTGCCAGCAGCTTGTCGGTCGGGGGTCAGCCCCAGCATTTT. Its translation: CASSLSVGGQPQHF.

This rearrangement joins TRBV7-8 to TRBJ2-7, with D unresolved. The CDR3 runs to 11 residues. CDR1 and CDR2 from the germline V gene are SGHVS and FQNEAQ. V was pared by 0 bases and J by 7 bases, with 4 bases between. CDR3 region: CASSLAGEQYF. In nucleotides, the CDR3 is TGTGCCAGCAGCTTAGCGGGGGAGCAGTACTTC.

The chain links TRBV19 to TRBJ1-1, with 8 bases lining up with TRBD1. The CDR3 covers 13 residues. J lost 4 bases, V lost 3 bases, and 1 base had no gene match. Germline CDR1 is LNHDA and CDR2 is SQIVND (reference sequence). The CDR3 DNA reads as TGTGCCAGTAGTATGGGGACAGGCACTGAAGCTTTCTTT. Translated, it gives CASSMGTGTEAFF.

The CDR3 sequence is CAIRPSDVPYGYTF. DNA for the CDR3: TGTGCCATCAGACCCTCAGACGTACCCTATGGCTACACCTTC. This rearrangement joins TRBV10-3 to TRBJ1-2; D call uncertain. The germline V gene encodes CDR1 ENHRY and CDR2 SYGVKD. This CDR3 spans 14 amino acids. V lost 6 bases to trimming and J lost 4 bases, with 15 bases between them.

The V and J genes are TRBV30 and TRBJ1-4; TRBD1 is a possible D gene (6 bases). Germline CDR1 GTSNPN, CDR2 SVGIG (reference sequence). With 2 bases removed from V and 7 bases from J, the gap between germline ends came to 14 bases. CDR3 size: 14 residues. CDR3 in amino acids: CAWSSGRGGEKLFF. The CDR3 DNA follows: TGTGCCTGGAGTTCCGGGAGGGGGGGTGAAAAACTGTTTTTT.

This sequence joins TRBV6-5 and TRBJ2-7; 12 positions match TRBD2. The CDR3 consists of 15 residues. With V trimmed by 4 bases and J by 5 bases, 6 bases remained unmatched. Germline values: CDR1 MNHEY, CDR2 SVGAGI. DNA of the CDR3: TGTGCCAGCAGTTCCGGGACTAGCGGGTCCGACGAGCAGTACTTC. Translated, it gives CASSSGTSGSDEQYF.

This clone has just a few counts. V and J are TRBV19 and TRBJ1-6, with D perhaps TRBD1 (5 bases). The V end lost 5 bases, the J end lost 0 bases, and 17 bases lay between the germline ends. CDR3 size: 18 residues. Germline V CDR1 and CDR2: LNHDA, SQIVND (reference sequence). CDR3 in amino acids: CASSSSPRGRSYNSPLHF. For the CDR3, the DNA is TGTGCCAGTAGTTCTTCCCCTCGGGGCCGCTCCTATAATTCACCCCTCCACTTT.